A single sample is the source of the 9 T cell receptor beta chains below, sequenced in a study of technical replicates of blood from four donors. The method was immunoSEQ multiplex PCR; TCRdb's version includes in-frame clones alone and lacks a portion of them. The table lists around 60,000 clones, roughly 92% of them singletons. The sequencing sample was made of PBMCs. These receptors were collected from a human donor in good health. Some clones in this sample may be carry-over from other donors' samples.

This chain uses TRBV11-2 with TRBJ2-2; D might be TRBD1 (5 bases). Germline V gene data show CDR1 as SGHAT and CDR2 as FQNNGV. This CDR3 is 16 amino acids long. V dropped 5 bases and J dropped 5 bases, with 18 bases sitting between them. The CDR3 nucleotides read TGTGCCAGCAGCAAATCCCCAGGGATTCGAACCGGGGAGCTGTTTTTT. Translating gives CASSKSPGIRTGELFF.

The CDR3 here is CASSYSGQGQAEQYF. CDR3 in DNA: TGTGCCAGCAGTTACTCCGGACAGGGGCAGGCCGAGCAGTACTTC. This chain uses TRBV6-5 with TRBJ2-7, with 9 bases identical to TRBD1. V was pared by 0 bases and J by 6 bases, with 6 bases of the junction left unmatched. This CDR3 region has 15 residues. Germline assignment: CDR1 MNHEY and CDR2 SVGAGI.

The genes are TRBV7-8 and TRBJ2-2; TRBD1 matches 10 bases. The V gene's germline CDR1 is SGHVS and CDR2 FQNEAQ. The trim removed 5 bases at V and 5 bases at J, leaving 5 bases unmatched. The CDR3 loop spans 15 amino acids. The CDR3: CASSPDRGHTGELFF. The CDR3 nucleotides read TGTGCCAGCAGCCCTGACAGGGGGCATACCGGGGAGCTGTTTTTT.

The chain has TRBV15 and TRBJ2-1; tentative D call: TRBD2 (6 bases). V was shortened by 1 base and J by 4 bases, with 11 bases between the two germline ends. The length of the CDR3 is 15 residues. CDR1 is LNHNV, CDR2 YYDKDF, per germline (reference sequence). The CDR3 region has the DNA TGTGCCACCAGCAGAGCCGGGGGAATATACAATGAGCAGTTCTTC. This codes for CATSRAGGIYNEQFF.

Written as DNA, the CDR3 is TGCAGCGTTGCCGGGGGTCCGGATGGCTACACCTTC. Encoded protein: CSVAGGPDGYTF. V and J are TRBV29-1 and TRBJ1-2; TRBD1 is a possible D gene (5 bases). From germline, CDR1 is SQVTM and CDR2 ANQGSEA. Trimming shortened V by 4 bases and J by 6 bases, and 12 bases separated the two germline ends. The CDR3 extends over 12 amino acids.

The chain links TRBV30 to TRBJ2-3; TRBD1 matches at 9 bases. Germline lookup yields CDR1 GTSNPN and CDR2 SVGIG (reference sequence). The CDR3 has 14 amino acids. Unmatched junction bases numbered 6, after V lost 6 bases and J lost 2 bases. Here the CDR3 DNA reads TGTGCCTGCGGGACAGGGCCCTACACAGATACGCAGTATTTT. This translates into CACGTGPYTDTQYF.

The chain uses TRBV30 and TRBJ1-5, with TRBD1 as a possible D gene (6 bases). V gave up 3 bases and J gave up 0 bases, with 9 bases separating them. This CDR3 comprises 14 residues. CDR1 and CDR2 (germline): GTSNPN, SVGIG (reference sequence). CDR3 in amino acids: CAWRGQYSNQPQHF. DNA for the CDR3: TGTGCCTGGAGAGGACAGTATAGCAATCAGCCCCAGCATTTT.

CDR3 coding DNA: TGTGCCAGCAGAAACCCCAGGACTAGCGGCTACGAGCAGTACTTC. Protein: CASRNPRTSGYEQYF. The rearrangement links TRBV6-6 to TRBJ2-7; TRBD2 agrees at 10 bases. Trimming took 6 bases from V and 3 from J; bases not matched to a gene: 8. The germline CDR1 and CDR2 sequences are MNHNY and SVGAGI (reference sequence). The CDR3 is 15 residues long.

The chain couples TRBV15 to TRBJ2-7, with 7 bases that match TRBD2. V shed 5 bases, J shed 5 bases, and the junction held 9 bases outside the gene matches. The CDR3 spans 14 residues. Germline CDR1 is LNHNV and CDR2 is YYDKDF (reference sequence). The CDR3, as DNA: TGTGCCACCAGCCGGGGGAGGGCCGGGGACGAGCAGTACTTC. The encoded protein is CATSRGRAGDEQYF.